This T cell receptor (beta chain) was profiled in a study of CD8 T cells in ankylosing spondylitis. CDR1 DFQATT and CDR2 SNEGSKA come from the germline V gene (reference sequence). This CDR3 contains 14 residues. V gave up 3 bases and J gave up 2 bases; unmatched junction bases: 2. From the 5' RACE reads, TCRdb called clonotypes with MiXCR, one entry per CDR3 protein. Of roughly 130,000 distinct CDR3 sequences listed, around 7% are singletons. This clonotype was counted a few times. The sequenced sample was blood, either unsorted or a sorted T cell fraction (not recorded which). The clonotype originates from a male donor with ankylosing spondylitis or in good health (not recorded which). The chain is built from TRBV20-1 and TRBJ1-2; TRBD1 aligns across 11 bases. CDR3 sequence reads: CSARDRGQNYGYTF. The CDR3 coding sequence is TGCAGTGCTAGGGACAGGGGGCAAAACTATGGCTACACCTTC.